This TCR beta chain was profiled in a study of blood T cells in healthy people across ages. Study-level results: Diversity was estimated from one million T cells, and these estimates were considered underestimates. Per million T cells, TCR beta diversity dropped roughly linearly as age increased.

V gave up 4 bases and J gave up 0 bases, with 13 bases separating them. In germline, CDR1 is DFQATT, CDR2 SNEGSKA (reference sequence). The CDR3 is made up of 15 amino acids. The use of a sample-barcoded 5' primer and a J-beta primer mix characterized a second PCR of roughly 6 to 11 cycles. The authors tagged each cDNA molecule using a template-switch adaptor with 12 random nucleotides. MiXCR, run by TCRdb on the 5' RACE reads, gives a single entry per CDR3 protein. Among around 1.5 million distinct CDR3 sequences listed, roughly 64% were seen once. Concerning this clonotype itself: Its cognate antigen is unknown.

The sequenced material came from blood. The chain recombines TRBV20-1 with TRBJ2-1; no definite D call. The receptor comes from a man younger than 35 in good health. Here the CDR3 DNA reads TGCAGTGCTACCGACACTCCCAGCTCCTACAATGAGCAGTTCTTC. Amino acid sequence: CSATDTPSSYNEQFF.